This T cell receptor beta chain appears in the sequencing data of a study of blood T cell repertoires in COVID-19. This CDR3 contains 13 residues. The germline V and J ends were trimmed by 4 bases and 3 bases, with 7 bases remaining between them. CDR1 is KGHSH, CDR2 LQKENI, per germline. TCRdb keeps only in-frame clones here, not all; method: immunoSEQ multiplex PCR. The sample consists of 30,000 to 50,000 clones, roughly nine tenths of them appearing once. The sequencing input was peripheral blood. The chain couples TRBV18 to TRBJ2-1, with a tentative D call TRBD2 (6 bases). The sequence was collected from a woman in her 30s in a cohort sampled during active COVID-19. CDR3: CASSQGLYNEQFF. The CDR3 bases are TGTGCCAGCTCACAGGGACTCTACAATGAGCAGTTCTTC.